Listed below are T cell receptor beta chains from one sample, sequenced in a study of blood T cell repertoires in COVID-19. The protocol was immunoSEQ multiplex PCR, while the TCRdb copy is restricted to in-frame clones and leaves out a portion. The table has about 100,000 clones, 55% to 75% seen once. Input material: peripheral blood. These receptors came from a woman aged 40 to 50 with acute or convalescent COVID-19. Both conserved end residues are part of each CDR3. A D gene is named only where the DNA matches it firmly. The size field is filled for only some rows; it gives once, few, many or a size class.

J gene: TRBJ1-2; clone size: -; V gene: TRBV5-1; CDR3 length: 15; D gene: -; CDR3 DNA: TGCGCCAGCAGCTTACAGGGAAGGATAGAAGATGGCTACACCTTC; CDR3 protein: CASSLQGRIEDGYTF
J gene: TRBJ1-5; clone size: once; V gene: TRBV12-3/TRBV12-4; CDR3 length: 12; D gene: -; CDR3 DNA: TGTGCCAGCAGCCAGATCTATCAGCCCCAGCATTTT; CDR3 protein: CASSQIYQPQHF
J gene: TRBJ2-5; clone size: -; V gene: TRBV7-2; CDR3 length: 15; D gene: -; CDR3 DNA: TGTGCCAGCACCGTAAACGGGGTTCGAGGAGAGACCCAGTACTTC; CDR3 protein: CASTVNGVRGETQYF
J gene: TRBJ2-2; clone size: once; V gene: TRBV2; CDR3 length: 15; D gene: TRBD1; CDR3 DNA: TGTGCCAGCAGTGATTCTCCAATACAGGGGGAGGAGCTGTTTTTT; CDR3 protein: CASSDSPIQGEELFF
J gene: TRBJ1-1; clone size: -; V gene: TRBV19; CDR3 length: 14; D gene: -; CDR3 DNA: TGTGCCTGCTCACAGGGAGGGCGGGCCACTGAAGCTTTCTTT; CDR3 protein: CACSQGGRATEAFF
J gene: TRBJ1-4; clone size: -; V gene: TRBV5-1; CDR3 length: 15; D gene: -; CDR3 DNA: TGCGCCAGCAGCTTCCGCCCGGGGGTAGGTGAAAAACTGTTTTTT; CDR3 protein: CASSFRPGVGEKLFF
J gene: TRBJ1-2; clone size: -; V gene: TRBV2; CDR3 length: 14; D gene: -; CDR3 DNA: TGTGCCAGCAGTGTTGGCAGATTAAACTATGGCTACACCTTC; CDR3 protein: CASSVGRLNYGYTF
J gene: TRBJ2-2; clone size: -; V gene: TRBV6-5; CDR3 length: 16; D gene: TRBD2; CDR3 DNA: TGTGCCAGCAGTTACGATCTAGCGGGGGGAACCGGGGAGCTGTTTTTT; CDR3 protein: CASSYDLAGGTGELFF
J gene: TRBJ1-1; clone size: -; V gene: TRBV14; CDR3 length: 14; D gene: TRBD1; CDR3 DNA: TGTGCCAGCAGCCGTCAAAGCCGACAGGGGGAAGCTTTCTTT; CDR3 protein: CASSRQSRQGEAFF
J gene: TRBJ2-1; clone size: -; V gene: TRBV4-1; CDR3 length: 16; D gene: TRBD1; CDR3 DNA: TGCGCCAGCAGCCAACCGACAGGGAGTTCCTACAATGAGCAGTTCTTC; CDR3 protein: CASSQPTGSSYNEQFF
J gene: TRBJ2-1; clone size: -; V gene: TRBV30; CDR3 length: 14; D gene: -; CDR3 DNA: TGTGCCTGGAGTGTAGCCCGGGGTCATCATGAGCAGTTCTTC; CDR3 protein: CAWSVARGHHEQFF
J gene: TRBJ2-7; clone size: -; V gene: TRBV7-7; CDR3 length: 14; D gene: -; CDR3 DNA: TGTGCCAGCAGCCCCTTTGTAGGGGGCTACGAGCAGTACTTC; CDR3 protein: CASSPFVGGYEQYF
J gene: TRBJ1-6; clone size: -; V gene: TRBV11-2; CDR3 length: 14; D gene: TRBD1; CDR3 DNA: TGTGCCAGCAGCTTGGGACAGCCCGATTCACCCCTCCACTTT; CDR3 protein: CASSLGQPDSPLHF
J gene: TRBJ1-6; clone size: -; V gene: TRBV10-2; CDR3 length: 15; D gene: TRBD1; CDR3 DNA: TGCGCCAGCAGTGAGAGGGACAGGGATAATTCACCCCTCCACTTT; CDR3 protein: CASSERDRDNSPLHF
J gene: TRBJ1-1; clone size: -; V gene: TRBV3-1/TRBV3-2; CDR3 length: 12; D gene: -; CDR3 DNA: TGTGCCAGCAGCGACAGCCCCACTGAAGCTTTCTTT; CDR3 protein: CASSDSPTEAFF
J gene: TRBJ1-2; clone size: once; V gene: TRBV15; CDR3 length: 16; D gene: -; CDR3 DNA: TGTGCCACCAGCTTACCTCGACGACAGTCTGCCAATGGCTACACCTTC; CDR3 protein: CATSLPRRQSANGYTF
J gene: TRBJ2-3; clone size: -; V gene: TRBV7-2; CDR3 length: 14; D gene: -; CDR3 DNA: TGTGCCAGCAGCTTAGACCGGGACTGGGGGATGCAGTATTTT; CDR3 protein: CASSLDRDWGMQYF
J gene: TRBJ2-7; clone size: -; V gene: TRBV6-1; CDR3 length: 14; D gene: TRBD1; CDR3 DNA: TGTGCCAGCAGTGACGACAGGGTTAACTACGAGCAGTACTTC; CDR3 protein: CASSDDRVNYEQYF
J gene: TRBJ1-2; clone size: -; V gene: TRBV3-1/TRBV3-2; CDR3 length: 15; D gene: TRBD1; CDR3 DNA: TGTGCCAGCAGCAATTACGACAGGGGGGGAAGTGGCTACACCTTC; CDR3 protein: CASSNYDRGGSGYTF
J gene: TRBJ2-1; clone size: -; V gene: TRBV5-1; CDR3 length: 16; D gene: TRBD2; CDR3 DNA: TGCGCCAGCAGCGCACAACCTAGCGGGGGGGACAATGAGCAGTTCTTC; CDR3 protein: CASSAQPSGGDNEQFF
J gene: TRBJ1-1; clone size: -; V gene: TRBV7-2; CDR3 length: 15; D gene: TRBD1; CDR3 DNA: TGTGCCAGCAGCTTTCCGACAGGGGGGAACACTGAAGCTTTCTTT; CDR3 protein: CASSFPTGGNTEAFF
J gene: TRBJ2-5; clone size: -; V gene: TRBV21-1; CDR3 length: 15; D gene: -; CDR3 DNA: TGTGCCAGCAGCGGTCATGGACAGGGCCAAGAGACCCAGTACTTC; CDR3 protein: CASSGHGQGQETQYF
J gene: TRBJ1-1; clone size: -; V gene: TRBV7-9; CDR3 length: 17; D gene: TRBD1; CDR3 DNA: TGTGCCAGCAGAGAGTATCAGGGGGAATTCATGAACACTGAAGCTTTCTTT; CDR3 protein: CASREYQGEFMNTEAFF
J gene: TRBJ2-1; clone size: -; V gene: TRBV5-1; CDR3 length: 14; D gene: TRBD1; CDR3 DNA: TGCGCCAGCAGCGTGGGACAAGGGGGCGATGAGCAGTTCTTC; CDR3 protein: CASSVGQGGDEQFF
J gene: TRBJ2-3; clone size: -; V gene: TRBV30; CDR3 length: 15; D gene: TRBD1; CDR3 DNA: TGTGCCTGGAGTCAGACAGGGGGCGATGGAGATACGCAGTATTTT; CDR3 protein: CAWSQTGGDGDTQYF
J gene: TRBJ2-3; clone size: -; V gene: TRBV6-2/TRBV6-3; CDR3 length: 17; D gene: TRBD2; CDR3 DNA: TGTGCCAGCAGTACCTCGGGGGGGCGATTAGTCACAGATACGCAGTATTTT; CDR3 protein: CASSTSGGRLVTDTQYF
J gene: TRBJ1-2; clone size: -; V gene: TRBV28; CDR3 length: 12; D gene: -; CDR3 DNA: TGCCGCACAGGGATTGCTAACTATGGCTACACCTTC; CDR3 protein: CRTGIANYGYTF
J gene: TRBJ1-3; clone size: -; V gene: TRBV27; CDR3 length: 14; D gene: -; CDR3 DNA: TGTGCCAGCAGTCCCCAGGGAACTGGAAACACCATATATTTT; CDR3 protein: CASSPQGTGNTIYF
J gene: TRBJ2-1; clone size: -; V gene: TRBV28; CDR3 length: 12; D gene: -; CDR3 DNA: TGTGCCAGCAGTTTTGAGAGGAATGAGCAGTTCTTC; CDR3 protein: CASSFERNEQFF
J gene: TRBJ1-1; clone size: few; V gene: TRBV5-1; CDR3 length: 12; D gene: -; CDR3 DNA: TGCGCCAGCAGCGAGGGAGGCACTGAAGCTTTCTTT; CDR3 protein: CASSEGGTEAFF
J gene: TRBJ2-3; clone size: few; V gene: TRBV10-2; CDR3 length: 19; D gene: TRBD1; CDR3 DNA: TGCGCCAGCCCCCCCGAGACAGGGGAATTCTCTTCTGGCACAGATACGCAGTATTTT; CDR3 protein: CASPPETGEFSSGTDTQYF
J gene: TRBJ2-1; clone size: -; V gene: TRBV9; CDR3 length: 15; D gene: -; CDR3 DNA: TGTGCCAGCAGCCTTCGCCAGGGAGGAGAGAATGAGCAGTTCTTC; CDR3 protein: CASSLRQGGENEQFF
J gene: TRBJ1-2; clone size: -; V gene: TRBV3-1/TRBV3-2; CDR3 length: 15; D gene: TRBD1; CDR3 DNA: TGTGCCAGCAGCCAGGCGGACAGGAACCACTATGGCTACACCTTC; CDR3 protein: CASSQADRNHYGYTF
J gene: TRBJ1-6; clone size: -; V gene: TRBV6-5; CDR3 length: 14; D gene: -; CDR3 DNA: TGTGCCAGCAGTTCGCGGACAGATAATTCACCCCTCCACTTT; CDR3 protein: CASSSRTDNSPLHF
J gene: TRBJ2-1; clone size: few; V gene: TRBV19; CDR3 length: 16; D gene: TRBD2; CDR3 DNA: TGTGCCAGTATGGGGGCACTAGCGGGGGCTGGGAATGAGCAGTTCTTC; CDR3 protein: CASMGALAGAGNEQFF
J gene: TRBJ2-1; clone size: -; V gene: TRBV24-1; CDR3 length: 15; D gene: TRBD2; CDR3 DNA: TGTGCCACCAGTGATCGGAGCGGGGTGTACAATGAGCAGTTCTTC; CDR3 protein: CATSDRSGVYNEQFF
J gene: TRBJ2-3; clone size: -; V gene: TRBV7-8; CDR3 length: 17; D gene: TRBD2; CDR3 DNA: TGTGCCAGCAGCTTAGCCCGCGGGAGGGGAGGCACAGATACGCAGTATTTT; CDR3 protein: CASSLARGRGGTDTQYF
J gene: TRBJ2-5; clone size: -; V gene: TRBV6-5; CDR3 length: 16; D gene: TRBD2; CDR3 DNA: TGTGCCAGCAGTTCGTTAGCGGGGGGGCAGCAAGAGACCCAGTACTTC; CDR3 protein: CASSSLAGGQQETQYF